This section outlines one T cell receptor (beta chain) sequence together with its context. Germline values: CDR1 MDHEN, CDR2 SYDVKM. The CDR3 spans 14 residues. V was shortened by 6 bases and J by 6 bases, with 14 bases between the two germline ends. The data originate from a study of shared T cell receptors in the human thymus. Using immunoSEQ multiplex PCR, the repertoire was profiled, and TCRdb retains in-frame clones only, with some absent. The sample gives over 650,000 clones, 87% of which show up once; 0.009% to 0.0095% is in the top ten. These sequences were also reported in another study, on human thymus T cells. That paper adds: Finnish infants who were healthy and having corrective surgery for congenital heart defects made up the donors. Thymus tissue for the work was resected from patients undergoing corrective heart surgery. The authors found apparently biased V and J gene usage in thymic and blood repertoires. Related reports documented highly overlapping thymic repertoires among unrelated individuals.

The clonotype was recovered from a boy under two years old with a congenital heart defect. The chain couples TRBV28 to TRBJ2-2, with D perhaps TRBD2 (6 bases). Sequencing was carried out using thymocytes. The CDR3 is CASSLVPSAGELFF. The CDR3 DNA reads TGTGCCAGCAGCCTGGTTCCTAGCGCCGGGGAGCTGTTTTTT.